Listed below are T cell receptor beta chains from one sample, sequenced in a study of blood T cell repertoires in COVID-19. Clones were read by immunoSEQ multiplex PCR, and TCRdb kept only the in-frame ones, dropping some. This table holds some 510,000 clones, over 75% found once. Sequenced input: PBMCs or T cells enriched from blood (not recorded which). These receptors were collected from a middle-aged woman who had recovered from COVID-19. CDR3s include the opening cysteine and the closing phenylalanine or tryptophan. The D gene is left open where the match is weak. Size tells how often a clone was seen (once, few, many) or the class of an expanded clone, and some rows leave it out.

NA,TRBV29-1,TRBJ2-7,TRBD2,TGCAGCGTTGTACGCGGAGGGACTAGTTCGTGGGAGCAGTACTTC,CSVVRGGTSSWEQYF
NA,TRBV7-9,TRBJ1-1,NA,TGTGCCAGCAGCTTAAGGGGGTTTGTCAGCCGCACTGAAGCTTTCTTT,CASSLRGFVSRTEAFF
once,TRBV2,TRBJ1-5,TRBD1,TGTGCCAGCAGTGTTGGACAGGGTAGCAATCAGCCCCAGCATTTT,CASSVGQGSNQPQHF
NA,TRBV7-9,TRBJ2-5,NA,TGTGCCAGCAGTCAGAATGCCCAAGAGACCCAGTACTTC,CASSQNAQETQYF
few,TRBV20-1,TRBJ2-1,TRBD2,TGCAGTGCTAGTTTACTAGCGGGAGTAAGGAATGAGCAGTTCTTC,CSASLLAGVRNEQFF
NA,TRBV23-1,TRBJ2-7,NA,TGCGCCAGCAGCCCATGGTTTGGGAGCTCCTACGAGCAGTACTTC,CASSPWFGSSYEQYF
NA,TRBV19,TRBJ1-1,NA,TGTGCCAGTAGTATAGTACAACAGGGTGGCACTGAAGCTTTCTTT,CASSIVQQGGTEAFF
NA,TRBV4-3,TRBJ1-6,NA,TGCGCCAGCAGCCAAGATCCCTCTAGCCATTCACCCCTCCACTTT,CASSQDPSSHSPLHF
NA,TRBV6-5,TRBJ1-1,NA,TGTGCCAGCAGTTACCAGCCCAGGGCTCCTGCTGAAGCTTTCTTT,CASSYQPRAPAEAFF
NA,TRBV7-2,TRBJ2-1,NA,TGTGCCAGCAGCCCCAACGGAGGCAATGAGCAGTTCTTC,CASSPNGGNEQFF
NA,TRBV12-5,TRBJ1-2,TRBD1,TGTGCTAGTGGCATGGACAGGGTCTATGGCTACACCTTC,CASGMDRVYGYTF
NA,TRBV3-1/TRBV3-2,TRBJ2-7,TRBD2,TGTGCCAGCAGCCCCTCACTAGCGAGGTACGAGCAGTACTTC,CASSPSLARYEQYF
few,TRBV7-2,TRBJ1-2,NA,TGTGCCAGCAGCCCCGGGGAGGGCCGAGGGGAATTCTATGGCTACACCTTC,CASSPGEGRGEFYGYTF
NA,TRBV19,TRBJ2-1,TRBD2,TGTGCCAGTAGTAGAACCTTCTCTAGCGGGGGCTACAATGAGCAGTTCTTC,CASSRTFSSGGYNEQFF
NA,TRBV7-2,TRBJ2-2,TRBD2,TGTGCCAGCAAGCTTCGAACCGGGACTAGCGTCGAGGCCGGGGAGCTGTTTTTT,CASKLRTGTSVEAGELFF